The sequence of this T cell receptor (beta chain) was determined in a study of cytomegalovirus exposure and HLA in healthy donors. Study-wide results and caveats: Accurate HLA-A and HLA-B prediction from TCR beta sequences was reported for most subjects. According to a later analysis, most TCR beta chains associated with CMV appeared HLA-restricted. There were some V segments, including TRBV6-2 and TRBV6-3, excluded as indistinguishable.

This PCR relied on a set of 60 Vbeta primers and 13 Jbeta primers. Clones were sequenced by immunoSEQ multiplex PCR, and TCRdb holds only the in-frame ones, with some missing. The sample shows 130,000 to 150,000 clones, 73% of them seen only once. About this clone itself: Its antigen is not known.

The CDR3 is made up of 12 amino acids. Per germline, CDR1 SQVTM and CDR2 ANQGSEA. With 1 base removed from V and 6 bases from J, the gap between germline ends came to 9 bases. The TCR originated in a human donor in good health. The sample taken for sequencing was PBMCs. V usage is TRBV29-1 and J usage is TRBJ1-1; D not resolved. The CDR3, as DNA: TGCAGCGTTGAAGGAGTCACCGCTGAAGCTTTCTTT. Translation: CSVEGVTAEAFF.